This T cell receptor (beta chain) was found in a study of control samples from healthy donors and cancer patients. Using immunoSEQ multiplex PCR, the repertoire was profiled, and TCRdb retains in-frame clones only, with some absent. The sample has 150,000 to 200,000 clones, 91% seen once. Per the germline V gene, CDR1 is SEHNR and CDR2 is FQNEAQ (reference sequence). J lost 0 bases, V lost 1 base, and 8 bases had no gene match. This CDR3 is 18 amino acids long. This sequence was found in a woman aged 25 to 39 in good health. V gene TRBV7-9 combines with J gene TRBJ2-3; 9 nucleotides align to TRBD2. Sequences were obtained from blood. For the CDR3, the DNA is TGTGCCAGCAGCTTAGGGTCTAGCGGGGTCCCTAGCACAGATACGCAGTATTTT. Translation gives CASSLGSSGVPSTDTQYF.